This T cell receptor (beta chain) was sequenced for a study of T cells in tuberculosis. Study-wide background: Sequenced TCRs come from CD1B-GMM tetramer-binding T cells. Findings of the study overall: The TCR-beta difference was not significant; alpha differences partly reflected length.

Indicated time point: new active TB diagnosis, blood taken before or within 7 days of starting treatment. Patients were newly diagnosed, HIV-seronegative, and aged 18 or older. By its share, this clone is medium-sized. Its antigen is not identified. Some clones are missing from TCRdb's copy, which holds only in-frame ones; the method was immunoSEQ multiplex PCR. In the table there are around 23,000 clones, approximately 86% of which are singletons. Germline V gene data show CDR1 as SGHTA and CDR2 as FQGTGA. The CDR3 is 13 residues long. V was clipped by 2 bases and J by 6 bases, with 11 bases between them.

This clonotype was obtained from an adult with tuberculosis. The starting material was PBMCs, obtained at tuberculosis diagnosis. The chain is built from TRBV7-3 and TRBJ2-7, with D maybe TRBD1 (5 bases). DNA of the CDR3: TGTGCCAGCAGCTTATCTCCCAGGGTCGAGCAGTACTTC. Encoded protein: CASSLSPRVEQYF.